This T cell receptor beta chain comes out of a study of cytomegalovirus exposure and HLA in healthy donors. Study details: Both the approximately 130 validation repertoires and the approximately 640 first-cohort repertoires used the same platform, as reported by a later analysis. Study results and caveats: A list of 164 TCR beta chains associated with cytomegalovirus was given.

Regarding this clone: Antigen specificity is unknown.

Generated by immunoSEQ multiplex PCR, the TCRdb table keeps only in-frame clones and is missing some. The sample holds over 110,000 clones; 70% to 90% are singletons and the top ten take about 1.5%. The sample consisted of PBMCs. The source of this sequence is a woman in her twenties or thirties in good health and CMV-seronegative.

The CDR3 DNA reads as TGTGCCAGCAGTGAAGTGGGGGGTTTGGGTTCACCCCTCCACTTT. Protein sequence: CASSEVGGLGSPLHF. V gene TRBV2 combines with J gene TRBJ1-6; D is perhaps TRBD1 (5 bases). V dropped 1 base and J dropped 9 bases, with 13 bases sitting between them. Looked up from germline, CDR1 is SNHLY and CDR2 is FYNNEI. This CDR3 comprises 15 residues.